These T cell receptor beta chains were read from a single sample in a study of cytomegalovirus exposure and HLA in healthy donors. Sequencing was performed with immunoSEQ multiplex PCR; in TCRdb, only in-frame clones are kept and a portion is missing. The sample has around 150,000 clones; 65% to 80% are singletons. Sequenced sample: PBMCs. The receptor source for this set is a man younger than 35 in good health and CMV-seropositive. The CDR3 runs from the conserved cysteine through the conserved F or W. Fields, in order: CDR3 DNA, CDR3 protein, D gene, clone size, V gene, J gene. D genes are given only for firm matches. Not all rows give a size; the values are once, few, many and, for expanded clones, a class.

cdr3_nt: TGCGCCAGCAGTCGCGGGACAGGGGAGGATGGCTACACCTTC
cdr3_aa: CASSRGTGEDGYTF
d_call: TRBD1
clone_size: .
v_call: TRBV23-1
j_call: TRBJ1-2

cdr3_nt: TGTGCCAGTAGTATAGACAGGGGCAACACCGGGGAGCTGTTTTTT
cdr3_aa: CASSIDRGNTGELFF
d_call: .
clone_size: .
v_call: TRBV19
j_call: TRBJ2-2

cdr3_nt: TGTGCCAGCAGCCTTGGACTAGCGCAAGAGACCCAGTACTTC
cdr3_aa: CASSLGLAQETQYF
d_call: TRBD2
clone_size: .
v_call: TRBV5-8
j_call: TRBJ2-5

cdr3_nt: TGTGCCAGCAGTTTATTGAGTAGCACTGAAGCTTTCTTT
cdr3_aa: CASSLLSSTEAFF
d_call: .
clone_size: .
v_call: TRBV27
j_call: TRBJ1-1

cdr3_nt: TGTGCCACCAGCCTTCGCCCCGGCGGGGTAAACAAACTTAACTATGGCTACACCTTC
cdr3_aa: CATSLRPGGVNKLNYGYTF
d_call: .
clone_size: .
v_call: TRBV15
j_call: TRBJ1-2

cdr3_nt: TGCGCCAGCAGCTTGGTAGTGACAGGGGCCAATGAAAAACTGTTTTTT
cdr3_aa: CASSLVVTGANEKLFF
d_call: TRBD1
clone_size: .
v_call: TRBV5-1
j_call: TRBJ1-4

cdr3_nt: TGTGCCAGCAGGGGAGATAGGATCACTGAAGCTTTCTTT
cdr3_aa: CASRGDRITEAFF
d_call: .
clone_size: few
v_call: TRBV6-1
j_call: TRBJ1-1

cdr3_nt: TGTGCCTGGAGTTCTCCTCTCTCTGGAAACACCATATATTTT
cdr3_aa: CAWSSPLSGNTIYF
d_call: .
clone_size: .
v_call: TRBV30
j_call: TRBJ1-3

cdr3_nt: TGTGCCGGAAGACAGGGGGCCGGTGGCTACACCTTC
cdr3_aa: CAGRQGAGGYTF
d_call: TRBD1
clone_size: .
v_call: TRBV6-6
j_call: TRBJ1-2

cdr3_nt: TGTGCCAGCACCGCCAGCGGGGGGCGGAACACTGAAGCTTTCTTT
cdr3_aa: CASTASGGRNTEAFF
d_call: .
clone_size: .
v_call: TRBV6-1
j_call: TRBJ1-1

cdr3_nt: TGTGCCAGCAGCTTGGGACAGGGATCCTCGTGGGGCTACACCTTC
cdr3_aa: CASSLGQGSSWGYTF
d_call: TRBD1
clone_size: .
v_call: TRBV4-2
j_call: TRBJ1-2

cdr3_nt: TGTGCCAGCAGCGTAGGGGCAGGGCCCGTGAACACTGAAGCTTTCTTT
cdr3_aa: CASSVGAGPVNTEAFF
d_call: .
clone_size: .
v_call: TRBV9
j_call: TRBJ1-1

cdr3_nt: TGTGCCAGCAGGTTGGGGAGGGGGTGGGCAGATACGCAGTATTTT
cdr3_aa: CASRLGRGWADTQYF
d_call: .
clone_size: .
v_call: TRBV25-1
j_call: TRBJ2-3

cdr3_nt: TGTGCCAGCAGTGAACTAGCGGGGCTCACTGGGGCCAACGTCCTGACTTTC
cdr3_aa: CASSELAGLTGANVLTF
d_call: TRBD2
clone_size: .
v_call: TRBV2
j_call: TRBJ2-6

cdr3_nt: TGTGCCAGCTCACCACAACGGGAAAGCAATCAGCCCCAGCATTTT
cdr3_aa: CASSPQRESNQPQHF
d_call: .
clone_size: .
v_call: TRBV18
j_call: TRBJ1-5

cdr3_nt: TGTGCCAGCAGCTCACAGGGAAGTACGAGCAATCAGCCCCAGCATTTT
cdr3_aa: CASSSQGSTSNQPQHF
d_call: .
clone_size: .
v_call: TRBV28
j_call: TRBJ1-5

cdr3_nt: TGTGCCATCAGTGACCCCGGACAGGGAACCTATGGCTACACCTTC
cdr3_aa: CAISDPGQGTYGYTF
d_call: TRBD1
clone_size: .
v_call: TRBV10-3
j_call: TRBJ1-2

cdr3_nt: TGCAGCGGGGGACAGGCCCAGAACACTGAAGCTTTCTTT
cdr3_aa: CSGGQAQNTEAFF
d_call: TRBD1
clone_size: .
v_call: TRBV29-1
j_call: TRBJ1-1

cdr3_nt: TGTGCCAGCAGTGTGGGACTAGCGGGGGGCCTGTACAATGAGCAGTTCTTC
cdr3_aa: CASSVGLAGGLYNEQFF
d_call: TRBD2
clone_size: .
v_call: TRBV2
j_call: TRBJ2-1

cdr3_nt: TGTGCCTGGAAAACAGCGAACACTGAAGCTTTCTTT
cdr3_aa: CAWKTANTEAFF
d_call: .
clone_size: .
v_call: TRBV30
j_call: TRBJ1-1

cdr3_nt: TGTGCCAGCAGTGAAAGGGGGAACACTGAAGCTTTCTTT
cdr3_aa: CASSERGNTEAFF
d_call: .
clone_size: .
v_call: TRBV6-1
j_call: TRBJ1-1

cdr3_nt: TGTGCCAGCAGTGATGTCCCAGGCTACCAAGAGACCCAGTACTTC
cdr3_aa: CASSDVPGYQETQYF
d_call: .
clone_size: .
v_call: TRBV2
j_call: TRBJ2-5

cdr3_nt: TGTGCCAGCAGTTTATCCACAGGGAGGGAGCGGGAGACCCAGTACTTC
cdr3_aa: CASSLSTGRERETQYF
d_call: .
clone_size: .
v_call: TRBV27
j_call: TRBJ2-5

cdr3_nt: TGTGCCAGCAGCGTAGAATGGGGGGGGGCCGGGAATGAGCAGTTCTTC
cdr3_aa: CASSVEWGGAGNEQFF
d_call: .
clone_size: .
v_call: TRBV9
j_call: TRBJ2-1

cdr3_nt: TGTGCCAGCAGCTCCGTCGGGAACTATGGCTACACCTTC
cdr3_aa: CASSSVGNYGYTF
d_call: .
clone_size: few
v_call: TRBV11-3
j_call: TRBJ1-2

cdr3_nt: TGTGCCAGCAGTGAAGGGGTACTAGCTACGGATGAGCAGTTCTTC
cdr3_aa: CASSEGVLATDEQFF
d_call: .
clone_size: .
v_call: TRBV2
j_call: TRBJ2-1

cdr3_nt: TGCGCCAGCAGCTTGGAAGGGACCACAGGGGCGAGTGGCTACACCTTC
cdr3_aa: CASSLEGTTGASGYTF
d_call: TRBD1
clone_size: .
v_call: TRBV5-1
j_call: TRBJ1-2

cdr3_nt: TGTGCCAGCAGCCAAGATTCGTACAGCGGAGGGAGCACAGATACGCAGTATTTT
cdr3_aa: CASSQDSYSGGSTDTQYF
d_call: .
clone_size: .
v_call: TRBV14
j_call: TRBJ2-3

cdr3_nt: TGTGCCACCAGCAGAGATGACCTCTTGGAGAAGCCCCAGCATTTT
cdr3_aa: CATSRDDLLEKPQHF
d_call: .
clone_size: once
v_call: TRBV15
j_call: TRBJ1-5

cdr3_nt: TGTGCCAGCAGCCATTCCATCGGGGGCACAGATACGCAGTATTTT
cdr3_aa: CASSHSIGGTDTQYF
d_call: .
clone_size: few
v_call: TRBV4-2
j_call: TRBJ2-3

cdr3_nt: TGCAGCGTTGAAAGGGGAGGTTCCTACAATGAGCAGTTCTTC
cdr3_aa: CSVERGGSYNEQFF
d_call: .
clone_size: .
v_call: TRBV29-1
j_call: TRBJ2-1

cdr3_nt: TGTGCCAGCAGTTCGGGGGGGCAGGGGGAGACCCAGTACTTC
cdr3_aa: CASSSGGQGETQYF
d_call: TRBD2
clone_size: few
v_call: TRBV28
j_call: TRBJ2-5

cdr3_nt: TGTGCCAGCAGTTCAAACACCGATGGCTACACCTTC
cdr3_aa: CASSSNTDGYTF
d_call: .
clone_size: few
v_call: TRBV6-6
j_call: TRBJ1-2

cdr3_nt: TGTGCCAGCAGTGATGCCGAGCGAGGCGGCAATCAGCCCCAGCATTTT
cdr3_aa: CASSDAERGGNQPQHF
d_call: .
clone_size: .
v_call: TRBV6-1
j_call: TRBJ1-5

cdr3_nt: TGTGCCAGCAATCCCGCGGGGGGGGCCGTCGGGGAGCAGTTCTTC
cdr3_aa: CASNPAGGAVGEQFF
d_call: TRBD2
clone_size: few
v_call: TRBV6-1
j_call: TRBJ2-1

cdr3_nt: TGTGCCAGTAGTAGGGGGAGGGATCAGCCCCAGCATTTT
cdr3_aa: CASSRGRDQPQHF
d_call: .
clone_size: .
v_call: TRBV19
j_call: TRBJ1-5

cdr3_nt: TGTGCCAGCAGTTTTCTCAGGGGGCGAAGCACTGAAGCTTTCTTT
cdr3_aa: CASSFLRGRSTEAFF
d_call: TRBD1
clone_size: once
v_call: TRBV27
j_call: TRBJ1-1

cdr3_nt: TGTGCCAGCAGCTTACGGGCTAGCGGAAACAATGAGCAGTTCTTC
cdr3_aa: CASSLRASGNNEQFF
d_call: TRBD2
clone_size: .
v_call: TRBV11-2
j_call: TRBJ2-1

cdr3_nt: TGTGCCATCAGTGCCGGGACTTCTTCCAATGAGCAGTTCTTC
cdr3_aa: CAISAGTSSNEQFF
d_call: .
clone_size: .
v_call: TRBV10-3
j_call: TRBJ2-1

cdr3_nt: TGCGCCAGCAGTGAGTCGGCAGGTGAGCAGTTCTTC
cdr3_aa: CASSESAGEQFF
d_call: .
clone_size: .
v_call: TRBV10-2
j_call: TRBJ2-1

cdr3_nt: TGTGCCAGCAGCTTAGGCCGTGAGGAACAAGAGACCCAGTACTTC
cdr3_aa: CASSLGREEQETQYF
d_call: .
clone_size: .
v_call: TRBV13
j_call: TRBJ2-5

cdr3_nt: TGTGCCGCAACGGCAGGTAGCAATCAGCCCCAGCATTTT
cdr3_aa: CAATAGSNQPQHF
d_call: .
clone_size: .
v_call: TRBV6-5
j_call: TRBJ1-5

cdr3_nt: TGCAGCGCGGCCGGGACAGCGGGCACGGTGGGCTACACCTTC
cdr3_aa: CSAAGTAGTVGYTF
d_call: TRBD1
clone_size: .
v_call: TRBV29-1
j_call: TRBJ1-2

cdr3_nt: TGTGCCAGTAATGGCCCCGCGGGAGAAGACAATGAGCAGTTCTTC
cdr3_aa: CASNGPAGEDNEQFF
d_call: TRBD2
clone_size: .
v_call: TRBV19
j_call: TRBJ2-1

cdr3_nt: TGTGCCTGGAGTACCGGGAACTATGGCTACACCTTC
cdr3_aa: CAWSTGNYGYTF
d_call: .
clone_size: .
v_call: TRBV30
j_call: TRBJ1-2

cdr3_nt: TGTGCCAGTAGTCCCAGCCCCGGGACAGGGACCGACCGTTATCGGACCCAGTACTTC
cdr3_aa: CASSPSPGTGTDRYRTQYF
d_call: TRBD1
clone_size: .
v_call: TRBV19
j_call: TRBJ2-5

cdr3_nt: TGTGCCAGCAGCCAAGATGGGGGCGTCTTCTCTGGGGCCAACGTCCTGACTTTC
cdr3_aa: CASSQDGGVFSGANVLTF
d_call: .
clone_size: few
v_call: TRBV4-2
j_call: TRBJ2-6

cdr3_nt: TGTGCCAGCAGTTTATCGAACACAGCGCCCCAGCATTTT
cdr3_aa: CASSLSNTAPQHF
d_call: .
clone_size: few
v_call: TRBV27
j_call: TRBJ1-5

cdr3_nt: TGTGCCAGCAGTCCCAGACAGGGGTTACCCCTCCACTTT
cdr3_aa: CASSPRQGLPLHF
d_call: TRBD1
clone_size: few
v_call: TRBV27
j_call: TRBJ1-6

cdr3_nt: TGTGCCAGCAGCCCGGAGTTCGGGGGACGAAATGAAAAACTGTTTTTT
cdr3_aa: CASSPEFGGRNEKLFF
d_call: .
clone_size: .
v_call: TRBV5-6
j_call: TRBJ1-4

cdr3_nt: TGTGCCAGCAACGGAGGCCTCACAGATACGCAGTATTTT
cdr3_aa: CASNGGLTDTQYF
d_call: .
clone_size: .
v_call: TRBV7-8
j_call: TRBJ2-3

cdr3_nt: TGCAGCGTTGGGGTTTCGGGTGCGGGGGAGACCCAGTACTTC
cdr3_aa: CSVGVSGAGETQYF
d_call: .
clone_size: .
v_call: TRBV29-1
j_call: TRBJ2-5

cdr3_nt: TGTGCCACCACCACGGCGGGTTGGAAGGGCTACACCTTC
cdr3_aa: CATTTAGWKGYTF
d_call: .
clone_size: .
v_call: TRBV15
j_call: TRBJ1-2

cdr3_nt: TGTGCCAGCAGCCAAAAAGGGGGTGGTACGCAGTATTTT
cdr3_aa: CASSQKGGGTQYF
d_call: .
clone_size: .
v_call: TRBV14
j_call: TRBJ2-3

cdr3_nt: TGTGCCAGTAGTATTAGTGGAATAGGGCGGGGGTCTATCGCCAAAAACATTCAGTACTTC
cdr3_aa: CASSISGIGRGSIAKNIQYF
d_call: TRBD2
clone_size: .
v_call: TRBV19
j_call: TRBJ2-4